The 17 T cell receptor beta chains in this list originate from one sample, sequenced in a study of Graves' ophthalmopathy and Graves' hyperthyroidism. The authors amplified TCR beta CDR3 regions, and they did so from RNA transcripts for repertoire sequencing. An initial RT-PCR round employing HTBI primers preceded a second-round multiplex PCR. TCRdb analysed the multiplex PCR reads with MiXCR anew, one entry per CDR3 protein. The sample gives about 400,000 distinct CDR3 sequences, around 20% of which show up once; 1.6% is in the top ten. Sample: peripheral blood. These receptors were collected from a woman aged 18-35 years with Graves' ophthalmopathy.

This clonotype was counted many times. The chain is built from TRBV6-1 and TRBJ1-2; D is possibly TRBD1 (5 bases). The CDR3 covers 12 residues. Germline CDR1 MNHNS, CDR2 SASEGT. Trimming cost V 4 bases and J 7 bases, with 10 bases left between them. The CDR3 DNA sequence: TGTGCCAGCAGTGGGGGCCAGCGTGGCTACACCTTC. This encodes CASSGGQRGYTF.

This clonotype was seen repeatedly, ten times or more. In DNA form, the CDR3 reads TGTGCCAGCAGTCCTAGGACAGAGTCCTACGAGCAGTACTTC. Protein product: CASSPRTESYEQYF. The chain combines TRBV12-3 or TRBV12-4 with TRBJ2-7; D may be TRBD1 (6 bases). V shed 5 bases and J shed 1 base, with 12 bases lying between them. This CDR3 spans 14 amino acids.

This clonotype was detected ten times or more. The genes are TRBV28 and TRBJ1-1, with 8 bases fitting TRBD1. V shed 5 bases and J 8 bases; nucleotides not matched to a gene: 10. In germline, CDR1 is MDHEN, CDR2 SYDVKM. This CDR3 is built from 14 residues. The CDR3 region has the DNA TGTGCCAGCAGTCGGGGGCTGGACAGGGAGGAAGCTTTCTTT. Amino acid sequence: CASSRGLDREEAFF.

This clonotype came up a few times. The V and J genes are TRBV18 and TRBJ2-2, with D unresolved. The CDR3 sequence is 14 residues long. V was cut by 2 bases and J by 1 base, with 5 bases left in between. CDR1 is KGHSH and CDR2 is LQKENI in the germline V gene. The CDR3 reads CASSPERNTGELFF. CDR3 DNA: TGTGCCAGCTCACCAGAACGGAACACCGGGGAGCTGTTTTTT.

This clonotype was seen ten or more times. V is TRBV2 and J is TRBJ2-5, with a weak D call TRBD1 (6 bases). Germline loops: CDR1 SNHLY, CDR2 FYNNEI. The V and J ends lost 8 bases and 2 bases respectively, with 12 bases between them. The CDR3 has 13 amino acids. Here the CDR3 DNA reads TGTGCCAGCGGGGGCCCCCGACAAGAGACCCAGTACTTC. It translates to CASGGPRQETQYF.

This clonotype was detected many times. The rearrangement links TRBV19 to TRBJ1-2; D not resolved. This CDR3 is built from 13 residues. Trimming took off 2 bases at V and 1 base at J, with 5 bases between the two ends. Germline V lookup: CDR1 LNHDA, CDR2 SQIVND (reference sequence). CDR3 region: CASSIMINYGYTF. The CDR3 nucleotides read TGTGCCAGTAGTATAATGATTAACTATGGCTACACCTTC.

This clonotype was recorded many times. J is TRBJ1-6 and V is TRBV11-2, with 9 nucleotides matching TRBD1. The CDR3 spans 13 residues. Germline loops: CDR1 SGHAT, CDR2 FQNNGV. The V gene end was trimmed by 2 bases and the J gene end by 13 bases; junction bases not matched to a gene: 3. CDR3 nucleotide sequence: TGTGCCAGCAGCTTACTCGGACAGGGGCCCCTCCACTTT. It yields the protein CASSLLGQGPLHF.

This clonotype was observed many times. The chain recombines TRBV29-1 with TRBJ1-1, with a possible D match to TRBD1 (5 bases). Trimming shortened V by 6 bases and J by 4 bases, and 18 bases separated the two germline ends. CDR3 length: 14 amino acids. Germline V gives CDR1 SQVTM, CDR2 ANQGSEA. CDR3 nucleotides: TGCAGCGTCTATGGGGGGGACTTGGGCACTGAAGCTTTCTTT. This gives the protein CSVYGGDLGTEAFF.

This clonotype was recorded at least ten times. The chain uses TRBV7-8 and TRBJ2-7; perhaps TRBD2 as D (5 bases). The germline V and J ends were trimmed by 5 bases and 6 bases, with 17 bases remaining between them. This CDR3 region has 14 residues. In germline, CDR1 is SGHVS, CDR2 FQNEAQ. CDR3 protein: CASSPTWWEREQYF. The CDR3 nucleotides read TGTGCCAGCAGCCCAACGTGGTGGGAGCGCGAGCAGTACTTC.

This clonotype was seen repeatedly, ten times or more. This chain uses TRBV12-3 or TRBV12-4 with TRBJ1-2; D not certain. With 6 bases removed from V and 8 bases from J, the gap between germline ends came to 16 bases. CDR3 size: 13 residues. The CDR3 loop reads CASRLTEGTGYTF. CDR3 bases: TGTGCCAGCAGGCTGACTGAGGGAACCGGCTACACCTTC.

This clonotype was observed at least ten times. V usage is TRBV28 and J usage is TRBJ2-7; 9 nucleotides match TRBD1. The CDR3 loop spans 14 amino acids. Germline values: CDR1 MDHEN, CDR2 SYDVKM. V lost 5 bases to trimming and J lost 5 bases; unmatched junction nucleotides: 7. CDR3 bases: TGTGCCAGCAGTACACGGACAGGGGTCAACGAGCAGTACTTC. Protein: CASSTRTGVNEQYF.

This clonotype showed up many times. The genes are TRBV4-3 and TRBJ1-1, with D possibly TRBD1 on 6 matching bases. Trimming stripped 4 bases from V and 4 bases from J, with 10 bases between. Germline V gene lookup returns CDR1 LGHNA and CDR2 YSLEER. This CDR3 is 13 amino acids long. The CDR3 protein is CASSREGGTEAFF. CDR3 DNA sequence: TGCGCCAGCAGCCGGGAGGGGGGCACTGAAGCTTTCTTT.

This clonotype was counted a few times. The rearrangement uses TRBV28 and TRBJ1-1; no firm D call. The CDR3 runs 14 residues. V was trimmed by 2 bases and J by 0 bases, leaving 7 bases between them. CDR1 is MDHEN and CDR2 is SYDVKM in the germline V gene. CDR3 in amino acids: CASSLTRMNTEAFF. Written as DNA, the CDR3 is TGTGCCAGCAGTTTAACCCGAATGAACACTGAAGCTTTCTTT. Full variable domain (remainder filled in from reference TRBV28 and TRBJ1-1): DVKVTQSSRYLVKRTGEKVFLECVQDMDHENMFWYRQDPGLGLRLIYFSYDVKMKEKGDIPEGYSVSREKKERFSLILESASTNQTSMYLCASSLTRMNTEAFFGQGTRLTVV.

With regard to this clonotype: A junction end diverges from the germline sequence, so it may reflect a read error. The chain combines TRBV20-1 with TRBJ2-7; 7 bases match TRBD2. The CDR3 is made up of 12 amino acids. Germline V gene sequence: CDR1 DFQATT, CDR2 SNEGSKA (reference sequence). The CDR3 region has the DNA TGCAGTGCCCGGGACTACACCTACGAGGAGTACTTC. This translates into CSARDYTYEEYF.

Many counts were recorded for this clonotype. The genes are TRBV11-3 and TRBJ1-6, with 7 positions matching TRBD1. V trimming: 5 bases; J trimming: 6 bases; junction bases outside the gene matches: 22. CDR3 length equals 20 residues. Germline V gene data show CDR1 as SGHNT and CDR2 as YENEEA. The CDR3 DNA follows: TGTGCCAGCAGCCCCCGACCGACAGGGAGCGGGGCCTGGGGTAATTCACCCCTCCACTTT. Its translation: CASSPRPTGSGAWGNSPLHF.

This clonotype was picked up many times. The chain is built from TRBV6-4 and TRBJ2-2; 11 bases line up with TRBD2. CDR1 and CDR2 from the germline V gene are MRHNA and SNTAGT. The CDR3 has 14 residues. The V segment lost 7 bases and the J segment 7 bases; nucleotides outside the gene matches: 5. The DNA for the CDR3 is TGTGCCAGCAAAATTGGGACTAGCGGCGGGGAGCTGTTTTTT. Its translation: CASKIGTSGGELFF.

This clonotype was seen at least ten times. The chain combines TRBV6-2 or TRBV6-3 with TRBJ2-5, with D unclear. Per germline, CDR1 MNHEY and CDR2 SVGEGT. The V end lost 7 bases, the J end lost 2 bases, and 11 bases lay between the germline ends. The length of the CDR3 is 13 residues. For the CDR3, the DNA is TGTGCCAGCATCTCCGGACCACAAGAGACCCAGTACTTC. It yields the protein CASISGPQETQYF.